This entry concerns a single T cell receptor beta chain. Its cognate antigen has yet to be identified. Per-base quality was not reported, and no clone a single base away is much larger than it. This entry is derived from a study of blood T cell repertoires in COVID-19 (dated by TCRdb to the early 2020s). With respect to the entire study: Samples covering the acute and convalescent phases of COVID-19 were provided by collaborators in the United States, Italy and Spain. The prospective study material was composed of cDNA or gDNA derived from T cells, B-cell-depleted T cells, or PBMCs. The dataset comprised deeply sampled blood TCRbeta repertoires from subjects exposed to, actively infected with, or recovered from COVID-19. A freely available public database, intended as a resource for researchers studying the immune response to SARS-CoV-2, is where the repertoires were released. Samples were obtained from the ongoing ImmuneRACE study (first 160 participants) and from some 1,200 subjects provided by 6 global collaborators. Sample metadata almost always included a de-identified subject ID, COVID-19 status, age in years and sex. Where available, HLA class I and class II types were obtained from metadata supplied by the sample provider rather than from assay-based typing.

The CDR3, from cysteine to phenylalanine, totals 15 residues. CDR3 DNA only is kept here, 45 bases in frame from base 1. At the junction V is shortened by 2 bases and J by 3 bases; bases outside the gene matches: 5. Looking up the germline V gene yields CDR1 SGHDT and CDR2 YYEEEE. Collaborating institutions collected whole blood in K2EDTA tubes following their own protocols. For TCRbeta analysis, collaborators shipped samples as frozen whole blood, isolated PBMCs, or DNA extracted from either of those sample types. The study at large found these results: Clinical and demographic metadata were provided uncurated, with the amount varying by source and participant.

TCRbeta CDR3 regions were amplified from genomic DNA by means of the immunoSEQ Assay, a bias-controlled multiplex PCR. In the source study's methods: The number of nucleated cells in each sample was estimated from the amplification of reference gene primers within the assay. Sequence reads were collapsed and filtered to measure the absolute abundance of every unique TCRbeta CDR3 rearrangement. For each sample, productive Simpson clonality was calculated as the square root of Simpson's diversity index over productive rearrangements. The clones in this table, taken by TCRdb from immuneACCESS, are in-frame only. Not every clone is retained; where verified, under half of the shortfall comes from an unresolved V gene, and the cause of the rest is unknown. Clone size and the V and J calls come from that table; the DNA yielded D and trimming. The sample data list 95,000 to 110,000 clones, and 80% to 85% of these were observed just once. Jointly, the top ten make up 4.3% of the sample.

The TCR was taken from a man in his sixties or seventies with acute or convalescent COVID-19. Specimen: peripheral blood. The rearranged chain carries TRBV5-6 and TRBJ2-1, with 7 bases in between that match TRBD2. The nucleotides are TGTGCCAGCAGCTTCTTGGGGGGGAACTACAATGAGCAGTTCTTC. This translates into CASSFLGGNYNEQFF.